One T cell receptor (beta chain) is described in this entry. PCR employed 60 Vbeta and 13 Jbeta primers. Profiled with immunoSEQ multiplex PCR; TCRdb holds only in-frame clones, not every one. The table lists more than 95,000 clones, around 80% of them singletons. Germline-derived CDR1 and CDR2 are SGHTA and FQGNSA. The CDR3 consists of 13 residues. V lost 1 base and J lost 6, with 9 bases in between. This record comes from a study of cytomegalovirus exposure and HLA in healthy donors. J is TRBJ1-1 and V is TRBV7-2; D is ambiguous. Sample: PBMCs. The TCR originated in a woman between 25 and 40 years old in good health and CMV-seronegative. The CDR3 region is CASSLGVSAEAFF. The CDR3 DNA reads as TGTGCCAGCAGCTTAGGGGTTAGCGCTGAAGCTTTCTTT.